This passage covers 27 T cell receptor beta chains from one sample sequenced in a study of blood T cell repertoires in COVID-19. TCRdb's table, derived via immunoSEQ multiplex PCR, lists solely in-frame clones and lacks some. The sample lists roughly 150,000 clones, about 79% occurring once. Sequencing was done on a sample of peripheral blood. Receptors were obtained from a woman aged 50 to 60 in a cohort sampled during active or convalescent COVID-19.

The chain recombines TRBV5-1 with TRBJ1-1; D perhaps matches TRBD1 (5 bases). Looked up from germline, CDR1 is SGHRS and CDR2 is YFSETQ. There are 13 residues in the CDR3. Trimming stripped 3 bases from V and 4 bases from J, with 10 bases between. The CDR3 DNA is TGCGCCAGCAGCTGGCAGGGCGGCACTGAAGCTTTCTTT. Translating gives CASSWQGGTEAFF.

J is TRBJ2-6 and V is TRBV25-1, with D perhaps TRBD2 (7 bases). This CDR3 comprises 17 residues. Germline assignment: CDR1 MGHDK and CDR2 SYGVNS. Trimming cost V 6 bases and J 3 bases, with 18 bases left between them. CDR3 sequence: CASRFGGALSGANVLTF. The CDR3 DNA reads as TGTGCCAGCAGGTTTGGGGGGGCCCTAAGTGGGGCCAACGTCCTGACTTTC.

This clone turned up a few times. V gene TRBV7-3 combines with J gene TRBJ2-1; no definite D call. This CDR3 contains 14 residues. Germline lookup yields CDR1 SGHTA and CDR2 FQGTGA. V was pared by 1 base and J by 3 bases, with 7 bases between. In DNA form, the CDR3 reads TGTGCCAGCAGCTTAAGCGAGAACTACAATGAGCAGTTCTTC. This sequence encodes CASSLSENYNEQFF.

This clone was detected a few times. The chain is built from TRBV6-4 and TRBJ2-4, with D possibly matching TRBD2 (6 bases). V was clipped by 4 bases and J by 4 bases, with 23 bases between them. The length of the CDR3 is 18 residues. From germline, CDR1 is MRHNA and CDR2 SNTAGT. The CDR3 DNA follows: TGTGCCAGCAGTGTAGGGACTGGGGTTCTGGCAGGAAAAAACATTCAGTACTTC. This translates into CASSVGTGVLAGKNIQYF.

The chain uses TRBV3-1 (or the pseudogene TRBV3-2) and TRBJ1-2, with TRBD1 matching over 9 bases. V gave up 4 bases and J gave up 4 bases; unmatched junction bases: 4. The CDR3 is 14 residues long. Germline-derived CDR1 and CDR2 are LGHDT and YNNKEL (reference sequence). The CDR3 here is CASSRDRDIYGYTF. The CDR3 DNA sequence: TGTGCCAGCAGCCGGGACAGGGACATCTATGGCTACACCTTC.

The chain carries TRBV23-1 and TRBJ1-6; D remains ambiguous. TRBV23-1 is identified as an open reading frame with a role that is uncertain. The V and J ends lost 6 bases and 7 bases respectively, with 22 bases between them. CDR3 size: 17 residues. CDR3 nucleotide sequence: TGCGCCAGCAGCCAACCTCGGTGTTTGTCGAAAAATTCACCCCTCCACTTT. Protein: CASSQPRCLSKNSPLHF.

V and J are TRBV19 and TRBJ2-5; maybe TRBD1 (5 bases). The germline CDR1 and CDR2 sequences are LNHDA and SQIVND (reference sequence). The CDR3 has 14 residues. The V end was cut by 3 bases, the J end by 3 bases, with 11 bases between. The CDR3 DNA sequence: TGTGCCAGTAGTATCAGGGTCTACAAAGAGACCCAGTACTTC. This codes for CASSIRVYKETQYF.

The V and J genes are TRBV5-1 and TRBJ1-3, with D unresolved. This CDR3 contains 14 residues. Trimming pared 3 bases from V and 0 bases from J, leaving 7 bases between. CDR1 and CDR2 (germline): SGHRS, YFSETQ. The CDR3 bases are TGCGCCAGCAGCTCCCAGGTCTCTGGAAACACCATATATTTT. Protein product: CASSSQVSGNTIYF.

The J gene is TRBJ1-5, the V gene TRBV18, with a tentative D call TRBD1 (6 bases). CDR1 is KGHSH and CDR2 is LQKENI in the germline V gene. This CDR3 spans 14 amino acids. The V end lost 6 bases, the J end lost 5 bases, and 14 bases lay between the germline ends. CDR3 loop: CASSSRGSDQPQHF. The CDR3 coding sequence is TGTGCCAGCTCGTCCAGGGGAAGCGATCAGCCCCAGCATTTT.

The CDR3 region has the DNA TGTGCCAGCAGCACTAGCGGGGGAACCTACAATGAGCAGTTCTTC. Amino acids: CASSTSGGTYNEQFF. The V gene is TRBV7-2, the J gene TRBJ2-1; 11 bases line up with TRBD2. The length of the CDR3 is 15 residues. Germline V CDR1 and CDR2: SGHTA, FQGNSA. V shed 5 bases, J shed 2 bases, and the junction held 2 bases outside the gene matches.

V is TRBV2 and J is TRBJ2-7; 11 bases map to TRBD2. V trimming: 5 bases; J trimming: 2 bases; junction bases outside the gene matches: 17. CDR3 length: 19 residues. Germline V gene lookup returns CDR1 SNHLY and CDR2 FYNNEI. The CDR3 coding sequence is TGTGCCAGCAGTCGCGGCCCCCGACTAGCGGGGCAACAAACCTACGAGCAGTACTTC. Its translation is CASSRGPRLAGQQTYEQYF.

The chain is built from TRBV6-6 and TRBJ2-3, with TRBD2 identical over 8 bases. CDR3 length: 15 residues. The V and J ends lost 7 bases and 5 bases, in that order; junction bases with no gene match: 11. Germline CDR1 reads MNHNY; CDR2 reads SVGAGI (reference sequence). This chain's CDR3 is CASMDGGAAQDTQYF. CDR3 DNA: TGTGCCAGCATGGACGGGGGGGCGGCACAAGATACGCAGTATTTT.

This chain joins TRBV18 and TRBJ2-5; TRBD1 is a possible D gene (5 bases). Germline CDR1 is KGHSH and CDR2 is LQKENI. The CDR3 has 12 amino acids. Trimming took 6 bases from V and 2 from J, leaving 7 bases between them. The CDR3 region has the DNA TGTGCCAGCTCGGACATTCAAGAGACCCAGTACTTC. This translates into CASSDIQETQYF.

This chain connects TRBV6-5 to TRBJ1-6, with D perhaps matching TRBD1 (5 bases). Trimming stripped 2 bases from V and 2 bases from J, with 10 bases between. In germline, CDR1 is MNHEY, CDR2 SVGAGI. The CDR3 is made up of 16 amino acids. CDR3: CASSYGGTPYNSPLHF. DNA of the CDR3: TGTGCCAGCAGTTACGGAGGGACTCCCTATAATTCACCCCTCCACTTT.

The V and J genes are TRBV30 and TRBJ1-2; 10 nucleotides agree with TRBD1. The V gene's germline CDR1 is GTSNPN and CDR2 SVGIG (reference sequence). V was clipped by 2 bases and J by 6 bases; unmatched bases: 6. The CDR3 extends over 14 amino acids. In DNA, the CDR3 is TGTGCCTGGAGTCTCATGACAGGGGGCCATGGCTACACCTTC. Translation gives CAWSLMTGGHGYTF.

V is TRBV7-9 and J is TRBJ1-1, with a possible D match to TRBD1 (6 bases). Per the germline V gene, CDR1 is SEHNR and CDR2 is FQNEAQ (reference sequence). CDR3 length equals 12 residues. Trimming took 2 bases from V and 6 from J, leaving 7 bases between them. CDR3 in amino acids: CASSLTGPEAFF. In DNA, the CDR3 is TGTGCCAGCAGCTTAACAGGGCCTGAAGCTTTCTTT.

The chain carries TRBV6-1 and TRBJ2-5; maybe TRBD1 (5 bases). There are 14 residues in the CDR3. Trimming left V 2 bases short and J 1 base short, with 8 bases between. The germline V gene has CDR1 MNHNS and CDR2 SASEGT. CDR3 nucleotides: TGTGCCAGCAGTGAACACCAGGGCCAAGAGACCCAGTACTTC. It translates to CASSEHQGQETQYF.

The chain uses TRBV6-6 and TRBJ1-2, with D perhaps matching TRBD1 (5 bases). With 4 bases removed from V and 4 bases from J, the gap between germline ends came to 16 bases. Germline V gene sequence: CDR1 MNHNY, CDR2 SVGAGI (reference sequence). The CDR3 has 15 amino acids. CDR3: CASSSPSSGGYGYTF. CDR3 nucleotides: TGTGCCAGCAGTTCCCCCTCGTCCGGGGGCTATGGCTACACCTTC.

This clone has only one observation. The chain joins TRBV2 to TRBJ2-7; D may be TRBD1 (6 bases). Trimming took 3 bases from V and 6 from J, leaving 12 bases between them. This CDR3 is built from 13 residues. Germline lookup yields CDR1 SNHLY and CDR2 FYNNEI. CDR3 sequence (DNA): TGTGCCAGCAGTGACAGGGGATTGGGCGAGCAGTACTTC. Protein: CASSDRGLGEQYF.

V and J are TRBV19 and TRBJ1-1, with D unclear. The CDR3 is 14 amino acids. V lost 4 bases to trimming and J lost 1 base, with 10 bases between them. Germline CDR1 LNHDA, CDR2 SQIVND (reference sequence). The CDR3 is CASSSSIQNTEAFF. Here the CDR3 DNA reads TGTGCCAGTAGTAGCTCCATACAGAACACTGAAGCTTTCTTT.

Only one count was recorded for this clone. The chain employs TRBV11-2 and TRBJ1-1; D not certain. The CDR3 has 13 amino acids. V was trimmed by 5 bases and J by 0 bases, leaving 7 bases between them. Germline CDR1 SGHAT, CDR2 FQNNGV. The CDR3 sequence is CASSAGVNTEAFF. As DNA, the CDR3 is TGTGCCAGCAGCGCCGGAGTGAACACTGAAGCTTTCTTT. Based on the CDR3 plus reference TRBV11-2 and TRBJ1-1, the full variable domain is EAGVAQSPRYKIIEKRQSVAFWCNPISGHATLYWYQQILGQGPKLLIQFQNNGVVDDSQLPKDRFSAERLKGVDSTLKIQPAKLEDSAVYLCASSAGVNTEAFFGQGTRLTVV.

The CDR3 spells CATSAGQGTNEQFF. As DNA, the CDR3 is TGTGCCACCAGTGCGGGACAGGGCACCAATGAGCAGTTCTTC. This chain uses TRBV24-1 with TRBJ2-1; the match to TRBD1 covers 9 bases. Germline V gene data show CDR1 as KGHDR and CDR2 as SFDVKD. The CDR3 is 14 residues long. With V trimmed by 5 bases and J by 6 bases, 4 bases remained unmatched.

The V call is TRBV6-2 or TRBV6-3, the J call TRBJ2-3, with TRBD2 identical over 11 bases. V shed 2 bases and J 7 bases; nucleotides not matched to a gene: 8. This CDR3 contains 16 residues. Germline V gene data show CDR1 as MNHEY and CDR2 as SVGEGT. CDR3 nucleotides: TGTGCCAGCAGTTACGGAGGGACTAGCGGACGAAATACGCAGTATTTT. Amino acid sequence: CASSYGGTSGRNTQYF.

This clone has just a few counts. The rearrangement links TRBV7-6 to TRBJ2-3; TRBD2 matches 13 bases. The germline V gene has CDR1 SGHVS and CDR2 FNYEAQ. The CDR3 has 17 residues. The junction had 10 bases not matched to a gene; V was cut back by 5 bases and J by 5 bases. CDR3 in DNA: TGTGCCAGCAGCCTCACTAGCGGGGGGGCCTGGGTAGATACGCAGTATTTT. This translates into CASSLTSGGAWVDTQYF.

This clone came up a few times. The chain has TRBV9 and TRBJ2-2; a possible D gene is TRBD1 (6 bases). CDR1 is SGDLS, CDR2 YYNGEE, per germline. V lost 1 base and J 6 bases, leaving 13 bases between the germline ends. This CDR3 spans 15 amino acids. CDR3 bases: TGTGCCAGCAGCGTACTGGGGGCGCCCGCCGGGGAGCTGTTTTTT. Amino acid sequence: CASSVLGAPAGELFF.

This chain joins TRBV19 and TRBJ1-5; D possibly corresponds to TRBD1 (6 bases). Looked up from germline, CDR1 is LNHDA and CDR2 is SQIVND (reference sequence). V gave up 3 bases and J gave up 4 bases, with 10 bases separating them. This CDR3 region has 14 residues. The CDR3 DNA reads TGTGCCAGTAGTATTGGACAGATGAATCAGCCCCAGCATTTT. This encodes CASSIGQMNQPQHF.

The J gene is TRBJ1-1, the V gene TRBV6-5; TRBD1 agrees at 9 bases. Germline trimming cut 6 bases from V and 4 bases from J; bases unmatched to any gene: 6. Germline CDR1 and CDR2: MNHEY and SVGAGI. This CDR3 comprises 14 residues. The CDR3 sequence is CASSSGQGSTEAFF. CDR3 DNA sequence: TGTGCCAGCAGCTCGGGACAGGGTAGCACTGAAGCTTTCTTT.